This TCR beta chain originates from a study of regulatory T cells in long-lasting Graves disease. Time point: newly diagnosed GD, antithyroid drugs for less than 3 months. Isolated PBMC RNA provided the starting material for the TCR library. The CDR3 extends over 15 amino acids. V was clipped by 0 bases and J by 4 bases; unmatched bases: 8. From germline, CDR1 is DFQATT and CDR2 SNEGSKA (reference sequence). Arm-PCR of CDR3 regions with iRepertoire HTBI primers generated TCR beta libraries. TCRdb re-analysed the multiplex PCR reads in MiXCR, keeping a single row per CDR3 protein. The table records 390,000 or so distinct CDR3 sequences, about 10% of them present only once. These same data were also listed under a study on T cells in Graves' hyperthyroidism and ophthalmopathy. This second study notes: The study defined stable Graves' hyperthyroidism as no ophthalmopathy progression within 18 months.

Sample: peripheral blood mononuclear cells (PBMCs), taken at new diagnosis, from a patient treated with antithyroid drugs. V gene TRBV20-1 combines with J gene TRBJ1-2; 7 nucleotides agree with TRBD1. This clonotype originated in a young woman with Graves disease. CDR3 bases: TGCAGTGCTAGAGACAGACAGGGAACTTTCTATGGCTACACCTTC. It translates to CSARDRQGTFYGYTF.